This T cell receptor beta chain derives from a study of OX40 agonist ivuxolimab in advanced cancers. Study-level information: Prior checkpoint blockade (anti-PD-1, anti-PD-L1 or anti-CTLA-4) was permitted; approximately 41% had it. General study findings and limits: Low normalized T-cell clonal expansion also characterized some of the nonresponders.

TCRdb keeps only in-frame clones here, not all; method: immunoSEQ multiplex PCR. Among some 33,000 clones listed, more than 75% were seen once. On cycle 4 day 1 and cycle 7 day 1, as well as at baseline, blood was sampled. Trimming left V 8 bases short and J 6 bases short, with 11 bases between. The CDR3 is 12 amino acids. Germline CDR1 MNHEY, CDR2 SMNVEV (reference sequence). This clone appeared a few times. The antigen remains unidentified. The clonotype comes from an adult with an advanced solid tumor such as melanoma, head and neck, liver or kidney cancer. The J gene is TRBJ1-5, the V gene TRBV27; D is unresolved. Sequencing used CD4+ or CD8+ T cells sorted from blood, obtained in a trial of the OX40 agonist ivuxolimab. CDR3 sequence (DNA): TGTGCCAGCCGAGGACTCGGTCAGCCCCAGCATTTT. As protein: CASRGLGQPQHF.